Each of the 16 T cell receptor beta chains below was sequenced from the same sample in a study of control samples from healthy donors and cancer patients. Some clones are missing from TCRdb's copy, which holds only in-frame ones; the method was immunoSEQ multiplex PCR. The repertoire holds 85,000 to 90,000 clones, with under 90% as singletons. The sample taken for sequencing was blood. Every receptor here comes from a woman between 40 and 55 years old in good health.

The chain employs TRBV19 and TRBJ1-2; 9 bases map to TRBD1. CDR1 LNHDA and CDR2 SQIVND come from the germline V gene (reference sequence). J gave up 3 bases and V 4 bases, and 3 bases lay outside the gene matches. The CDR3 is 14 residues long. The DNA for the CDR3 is TGTGCCAGTAGTAGCGGGACAGGGCACTATGGCTACACCTTC. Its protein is CASSSGTGHYGYTF. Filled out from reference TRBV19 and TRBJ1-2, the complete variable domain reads DGGITQSPKYLFRKEGQNVTLSCEQNLNHDAMYWYRQDPGQGLRLIYYSQIVNDFQKGDIAEGYSVSREKKESFPLTVTSAQKNPTAFYLCASSSGTGHYGYTFGSGTRLTVV.

CDR3 protein: CASSQAFRESSTDTQYF. The CDR3 DNA reads TGCGCCAGCAGCCAGGCGTTTCGGGAGTCTAGCACAGATACGCAGTATTTT. V is TRBV4-1 and J is TRBJ2-3, with a possible D match to TRBD2 (6 bases). The CDR3 covers 17 residues. Germline values: CDR1 MGHRA, CDR2 YSYEKL. V lost 3 bases, J lost 0 bases, and 16 bases lay in between.

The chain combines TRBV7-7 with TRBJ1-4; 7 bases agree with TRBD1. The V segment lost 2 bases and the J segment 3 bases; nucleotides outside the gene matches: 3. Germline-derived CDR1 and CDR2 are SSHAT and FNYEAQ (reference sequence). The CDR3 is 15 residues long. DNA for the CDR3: TGTGCCAGCAGCTTAAGACAGGGCCCTAATGAAAAACTGTTTTTT. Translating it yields CASSLRQGPNEKLFF. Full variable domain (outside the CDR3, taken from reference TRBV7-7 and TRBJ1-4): GAGVSQSPRYKVTKRGQDVTLRCDPISSHATLYWYQQALGQGPEFLTYFNYEAQPDKSGLPSDRFSAERPEGSISTLTIQRTEQRDSAMYRCASSLRQGPNEKLFFGSGTQLSVL.

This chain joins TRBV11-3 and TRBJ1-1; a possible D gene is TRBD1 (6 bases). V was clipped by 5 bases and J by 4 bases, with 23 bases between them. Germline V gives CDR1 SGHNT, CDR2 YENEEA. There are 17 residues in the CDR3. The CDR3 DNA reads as TGTGCCAGCAGCCAGCGCCACCCCGGGACCAGGGGCACTGAAGCTTTCTTT. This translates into CASSQRHPGTRGTEAFF.

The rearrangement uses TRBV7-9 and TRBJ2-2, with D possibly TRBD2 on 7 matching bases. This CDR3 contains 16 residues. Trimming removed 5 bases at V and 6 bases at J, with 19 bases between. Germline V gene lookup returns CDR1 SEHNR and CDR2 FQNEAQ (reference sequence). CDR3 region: CASSAGAGIMAGELFF. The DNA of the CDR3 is TGTGCCAGCAGCGCGGGGGCAGGGATAATGGCCGGGGAGCTGTTTTTT.

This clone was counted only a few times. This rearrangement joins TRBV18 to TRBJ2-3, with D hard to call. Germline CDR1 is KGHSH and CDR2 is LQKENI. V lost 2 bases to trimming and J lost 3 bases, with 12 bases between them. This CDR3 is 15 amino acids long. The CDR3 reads CASSPKSTETDTQYF. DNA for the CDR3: TGTGCCAGCTCACCAAAAAGCACAGAGACAGATACGCAGTATTTT.

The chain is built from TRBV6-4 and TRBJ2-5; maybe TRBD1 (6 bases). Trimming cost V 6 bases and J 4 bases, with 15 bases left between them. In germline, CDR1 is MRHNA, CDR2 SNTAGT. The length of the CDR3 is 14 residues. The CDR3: CASRSRDIVETQYF. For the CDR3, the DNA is TGTGCCAGCAGAAGCCGGGACATAGTAGAGACCCAGTACTTC.

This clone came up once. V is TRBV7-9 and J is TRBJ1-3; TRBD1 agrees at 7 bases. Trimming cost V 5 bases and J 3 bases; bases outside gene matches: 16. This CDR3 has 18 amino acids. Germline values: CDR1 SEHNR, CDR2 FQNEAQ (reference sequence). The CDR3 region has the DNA TGTGCCAGCAGCAGTCAGACAGGGTGGATTGGGCGTGGAAACACCATATATTTT. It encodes CASSSQTGWIGRGNTIYF.

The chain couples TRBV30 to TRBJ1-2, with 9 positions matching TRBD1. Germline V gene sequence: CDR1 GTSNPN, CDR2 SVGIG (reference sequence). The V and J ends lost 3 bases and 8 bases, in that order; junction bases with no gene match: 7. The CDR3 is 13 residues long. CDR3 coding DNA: TGTGCCTGGAGAGGACAGGGGAAAGACGGCTACACCTTC. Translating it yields CAWRGQGKDGYTF. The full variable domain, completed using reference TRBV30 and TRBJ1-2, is SQTIHQWPATLVQPVGSPLSLECTVEGTSNPNLYWYRQAAGRGLQLLFYSVGIGQISSEVPQNLSASRPQDRQFILSSKKLLLSDSGFYLCAWRGQGKDGYTFGSGTRLTVV.

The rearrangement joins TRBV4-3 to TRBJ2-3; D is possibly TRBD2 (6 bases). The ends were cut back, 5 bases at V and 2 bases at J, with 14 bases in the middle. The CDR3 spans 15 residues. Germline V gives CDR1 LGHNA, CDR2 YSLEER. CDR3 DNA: TGCGCCAGCAGCGTCACTAGCAATCCCACAGATACGCAGTATTTT. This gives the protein CASSVTSNPTDTQYF.

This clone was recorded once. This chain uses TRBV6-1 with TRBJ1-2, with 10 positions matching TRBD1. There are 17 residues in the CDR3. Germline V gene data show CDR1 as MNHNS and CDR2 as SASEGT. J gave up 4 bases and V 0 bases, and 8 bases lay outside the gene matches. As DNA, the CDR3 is TGTGCCAGCAGTGAAGCCCTCGGACAGGGGGGCGGCTATGGCTACACCTTC. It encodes CASSEALGQGGGYGYTF.

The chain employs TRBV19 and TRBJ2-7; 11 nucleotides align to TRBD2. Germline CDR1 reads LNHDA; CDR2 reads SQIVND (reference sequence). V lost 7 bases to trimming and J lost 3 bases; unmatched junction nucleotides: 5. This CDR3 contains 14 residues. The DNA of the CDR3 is TGTGCCAGTAACCAGGGACTAGCGGACTACGAGCAGTACTTC. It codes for CASNQGLADYEQYF.

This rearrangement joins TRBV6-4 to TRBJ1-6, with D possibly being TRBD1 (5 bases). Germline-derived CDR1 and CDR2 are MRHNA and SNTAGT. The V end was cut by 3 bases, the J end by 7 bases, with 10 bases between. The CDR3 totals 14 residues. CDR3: CASSERQSNSPLHF. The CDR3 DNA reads TGTGCCAGCAGTGAGAGACAGTCGAATTCACCCCTCCACTTT.

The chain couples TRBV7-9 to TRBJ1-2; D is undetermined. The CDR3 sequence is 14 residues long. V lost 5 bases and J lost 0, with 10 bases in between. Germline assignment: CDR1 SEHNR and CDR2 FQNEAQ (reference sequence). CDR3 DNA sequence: TGTGCCAGCAGCCCGGCATTAGCTAACTATGGCTACACCTTC. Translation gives CASSPALANYGYTF. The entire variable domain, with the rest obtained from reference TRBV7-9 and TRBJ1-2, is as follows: DTGVSQNPRHKITKRGQNVTFRCDPISEHNRLYWYRQTLGQGPEFLTYFQNEAQLEKSRLLSDRFSAERPKGSFSTLEIQRTEQGDSAMYLCASSPALANYGYTFGSGTRLTVV.

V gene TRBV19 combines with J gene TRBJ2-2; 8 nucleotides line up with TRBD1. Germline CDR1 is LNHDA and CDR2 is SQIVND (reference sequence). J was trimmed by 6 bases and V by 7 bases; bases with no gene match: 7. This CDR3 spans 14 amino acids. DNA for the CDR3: TGTGCCAGTAAATATGGGACAGGACCCGGGGAGCTGTTTTTT. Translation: CASKYGTGPGELFF.

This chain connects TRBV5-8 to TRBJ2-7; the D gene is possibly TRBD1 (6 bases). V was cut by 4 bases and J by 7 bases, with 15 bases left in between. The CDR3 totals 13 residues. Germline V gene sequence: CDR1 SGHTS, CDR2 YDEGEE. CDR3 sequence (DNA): TGTGCCAGCAGCACCCGACAGGTCGGAGAGCAGTACTTC. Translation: CASSTRQVGEQYF.